The entry below gives a single T cell receptor beta chain sequence along with its context. Germline CDR1 SEHNR, CDR2 FQNEAQ (reference sequence). The CDR3 spans 19 residues. Deletions cut 4 bases from V and 0 bases from J, with 22 bases between. The source of the sample is a study of blood T cell repertoires in COVID-19. Study-level background: The United States, Italy and Spain supplied acute and convalescent COVID-19 samples. Sources were T cells, B-cell-depleted T cells, or PBMCs; the material itself was cDNA or gDNA.

In the original processing: The assay estimated nucleated cells by amplifying reference gene primers. Assay used: immunoSEQ multiplex PCR; TCRdb lists only in-frame clones, some missing. V, J and clone size are those of that table, while D and trimming were read from the DNA. Among roughly 55,000 clones listed, approximately 79% were seen once. This sequence originates from a man aged 60-69 years with acute or convalescent COVID-19. This rearrangement joins TRBV7-9 to TRBJ2-1, with TRBD2 as a possible D gene (6 bases). Input material: peripheral blood. The chain's CDR3 is CASSSRDRLTGDSYNEQFF. The CDR3 nucleotides are TGTGCCAGCAGCTCGCGGGACCGCCTAACTGGAGACTCCTACAATGAGCAGTTCTTC.